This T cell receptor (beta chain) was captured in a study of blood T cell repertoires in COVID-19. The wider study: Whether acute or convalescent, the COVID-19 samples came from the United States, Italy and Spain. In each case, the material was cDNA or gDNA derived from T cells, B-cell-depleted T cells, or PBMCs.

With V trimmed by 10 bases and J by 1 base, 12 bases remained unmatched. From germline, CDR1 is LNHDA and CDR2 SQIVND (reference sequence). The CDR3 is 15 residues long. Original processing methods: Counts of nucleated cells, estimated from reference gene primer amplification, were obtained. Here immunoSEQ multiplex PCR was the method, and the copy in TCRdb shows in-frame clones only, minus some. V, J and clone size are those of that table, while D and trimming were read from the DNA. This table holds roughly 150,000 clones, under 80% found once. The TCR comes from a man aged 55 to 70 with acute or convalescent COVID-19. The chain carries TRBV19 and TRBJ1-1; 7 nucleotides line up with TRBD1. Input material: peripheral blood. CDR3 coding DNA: TGTGCCACTCGCGACAGGGCGGTTGGGAACACTGAAGCTTTCTTT. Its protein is CATRDRAVGNTEAFF.